A single sample is the source of the 12 T cell receptor beta chains below, sequenced in a study of blood T cell repertoires in COVID-19. Assay used: immunoSEQ multiplex PCR; TCRdb lists only in-frame clones, some missing. The table lists around 250,000 clones, just over 85% of them singletons. Specimen: PBMCs or T cells enriched from blood (not recorded which). Receptors originate from a man between 18 and 29 years old who had recovered from COVID-19.

The V gene is TRBV5-5, the J gene TRBJ2-2; 7 bases align to TRBD1. Looked up from germline, CDR1 is SGHKS and CDR2 is YYEKEE (reference sequence). With 0 bases clipped from V and 1 base from J, the junction kept 3 bases outside the gene matches. CDR3 length: 16 residues. The CDR3 loop reads CASSLVGGRNTGELFF. DNA for the CDR3: TGTGCCAGCAGCTTGGTAGGGGGCCGGAACACCGGGGAGCTGTTTTTT. Based on the CDR3 plus reference TRBV5-5 and TRBJ2-2, the full variable domain is DAGVTQSPTHLIKTRGQQVTLRCSPISGHKSVSWYQQVLGQGPQFIFQYYEKEERGRGNFPDRFSARQFPNYSSELNVNALLLGDSALYLCASSLVGGRNTGELFFGEGSRLTVL.

This clone was observed once. The rearrangement uses TRBV5-4 and TRBJ1-1, with D perhaps TRBD1 (6 bases). The CDR3 runs 14 residues. Trimming took off 5 bases at V and 1 base at J, with 12 bases between the two ends. The germline V gene has CDR1 SGHNT and CDR2 YYREEE (reference sequence). CDR3 amino acids: CASRYRDENTEAFF. The CDR3 DNA reads TGTGCCAGCAGATACAGGGACGAGAACACTGAAGCTTTCTTT.

This clone came up a few times. The chain has TRBV6-5 and TRBJ1-2, with 11 nucleotides matching TRBD1. Trimming removed 2 bases from V and 4 bases from J; junction bases left unmatched: 6. The CDR3 sequence is 16 residues long. The V gene's germline CDR1 is MNHEY and CDR2 SVGAGI. For the CDR3, the DNA is TGTGCCAGCAGTTACGTTAGGACAGGGGGCGGCTATGGCTACACCTTC. This translates into CASSYVRTGGGYGYTF.

V is TRBV24-1 and J is TRBJ1-2; no clear D gene. Germline CDR1 KGHDR, CDR2 SFDVKD. Trimming left V 0 bases short and J 4 bases short, with 8 bases between. This CDR3 contains 14 residues. CDR3 sequence (DNA): TGTGCCACCAGTGATTTGCAACAGTCCTATGGCTACACCTTC. The encoded protein is CATSDLQQSYGYTF.

The chain employs TRBV5-1 and TRBJ1-3; the D gene is possibly TRBD1 (5 bases). The ends were cut back, 0 bases at V and 0 bases at J, with 7 bases in the middle. Looked up from germline, CDR1 is SGHRS and CDR2 is YFSETQ. The CDR3 is 15 amino acids. CDR3 in amino acids: CASSLEGVSGNTIYF. For the CDR3, the DNA is TGCGCCAGCAGCTTGGAAGGGGTCTCTGGAAACACCATATATTTT.

The V gene is TRBV5-4, the J gene TRBJ1-2, with D tentatively TRBD1 (5 bases). This CDR3 spans 17 amino acids. Germline V gene data show CDR1 as SGHNT and CDR2 as YYREEE (reference sequence). V was pared by 4 bases and J by 5 bases, with 24 bases between. The CDR3 is CASSPAWYDSQRYGYTF. The CDR3 nucleotides read TGTGCCAGCAGCCCAGCATGGTATGACAGCCAACGTTATGGCTACACCTTC.

The J gene is TRBJ1-3, the V gene TRBV2, with TRBD1 as a possible D gene (6 bases). The CDR3 has 15 amino acids. The V gene's germline CDR1 is SNHLY and CDR2 FYNNEI. V was trimmed by 8 bases and J by 1 base, leaving 15 bases between them. CDR3 nucleotide sequence: TGTGCCAGCTCACCCTCAGGGGTTTCTGGAAACACCATATATTTT. This translates into CASSPSGVSGNTIYF.

The chain is built from TRBV3-1 (or the pseudogene TRBV3-2) and TRBJ2-7; 10 bases fit TRBD1. CDR1 LGHDT and CDR2 YNNKEL come from the germline V gene (reference sequence). The CDR3 is 15 residues long. The junction had 8 bases not matched to a gene; V was cut back by 3 bases and J by 6 bases. CDR3 sequence (DNA): TGTGCCAGCAGCCAGATACCGGGACAGGGGCTCGAGCAGTACTTC. Translated: CASSQIPGQGLEQYF.

This chain connects TRBV2 to TRBJ1-2, with 7 positions matching TRBD1. The CDR3 spans 15 residues. Germline loops: CDR1 SNHLY, CDR2 FYNNEI. Trimming cost V 6 bases and J 3 bases; bases outside gene matches: 10. The CDR3 DNA sequence: TGTGCCAGCAGAGAATTATCCGGGACAGACTATGGCTACACCTTC. This encodes CASRELSGTDYGYTF.

The chain couples TRBV27 to TRBJ2-7, with D possibly being TRBD2 (6 bases). In germline, CDR1 is MNHEY, CDR2 SMNVEV (reference sequence). Trimming removed 2 bases at V and 2 bases at J, with 10 bases between. The CDR3 totals 14 residues. CDR3 in DNA: TGTGCCAGCAGTTTACAGGGAGGCGCCTACGAGCAGTACTTC. This encodes CASSLQGGAYEQYF.

The rearrangement uses TRBV3-1 (or the pseudogene TRBV3-2) and TRBJ2-2; the match to TRBD1 covers 10 bases. Trimming cost V 3 bases and J 4 bases; bases outside gene matches: 2. Germline V gives CDR1 LGHDT, CDR2 YNNKEL (reference sequence). The CDR3 is made up of 15 amino acids. CDR3 nucleotides: TGTGCCAGCAGCCACCGGGACAGGGGCACCGGGGAGCTGTTTTTT. It is translated as CASSHRDRGTGELFF.

The chain uses TRBV28 and TRBJ1-1; D not resolved. This CDR3 has 11 residues. The ends were cut back, 6 bases at V and 9 bases at J, with 11 bases in the middle. The germline gives CDR1 MDHEN, CDR2 SYDVKM. The CDR3 loop is CASRRLEKAFF. CDR3 sequence (DNA): TGTGCCAGCAGAAGGCTAGAAAAAGCTTTCTTT.